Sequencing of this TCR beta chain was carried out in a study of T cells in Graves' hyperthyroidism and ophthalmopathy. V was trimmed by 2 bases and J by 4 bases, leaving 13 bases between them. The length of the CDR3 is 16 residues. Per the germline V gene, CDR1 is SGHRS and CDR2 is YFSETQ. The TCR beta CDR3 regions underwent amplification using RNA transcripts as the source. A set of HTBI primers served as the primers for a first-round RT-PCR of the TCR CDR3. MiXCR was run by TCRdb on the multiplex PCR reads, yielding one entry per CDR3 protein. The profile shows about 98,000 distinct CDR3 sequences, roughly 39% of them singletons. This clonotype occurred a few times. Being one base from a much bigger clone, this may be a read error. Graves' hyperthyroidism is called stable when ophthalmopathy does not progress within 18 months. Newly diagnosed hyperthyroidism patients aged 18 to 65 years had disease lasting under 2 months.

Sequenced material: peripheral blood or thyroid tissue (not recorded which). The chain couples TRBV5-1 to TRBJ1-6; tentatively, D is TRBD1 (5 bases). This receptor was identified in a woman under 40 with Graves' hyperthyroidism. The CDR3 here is CASSFRGVEYNSPLHF. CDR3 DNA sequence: TGCGCCAGCAGCTTTCGGGGGGTGGAATATAATTCACCCCTCCACTTT.